Each of the 7 T cell receptor beta chains below was sequenced from the same sample in a study of blood T cell repertoires in COVID-19. Assay used: immunoSEQ multiplex PCR; TCRdb lists only in-frame clones, some missing. The table records about 220,000 clones, around 84% of them present only once. Sequenced sample: peripheral blood. All receptors come from a man aged 50-59 years who had recovered from COVID-19.

The gene calls are TRBV9 and TRBJ1-6; perhaps TRBD1 as D (6 bases). With 7 bases removed from V and 8 bases from J, the gap between germline ends came to 13 bases. This CDR3 contains 13 residues. Germline V gives CDR1 SGDLS, CDR2 YYNGEE. CDR3 coding DNA: TGTGCCAGCGCTCGACAGGTTGATTCACCCCTCCACTTT. It translates to CASARQVDSPLHF.

This clone appeared a single time. This chain links TRBV7-6 with TRBJ2-3; 9 bases are shared with TRBD2. Germline loops: CDR1 SGHVS, CDR2 FNYEAQ. The CDR3 length is 15 residues. The ends lost 5 bases at V and 6 bases at J; junction bases unmatched: 9. In DNA form, the CDR3 reads TGTGCCAGCAGCCAGAAGTTAGCGGGAGTTGATACGCAGTATTTT. Protein sequence: CASSQKLAGVDTQYF.

The chain combines TRBV25-1 with TRBJ2-1; D is unclear. Germline V gives CDR1 MGHDK, CDR2 SYGVNS. The germline V and J ends were trimmed by 1 base and 6 bases, with 13 bases remaining between them. This CDR3 contains 15 residues. The CDR3 loop reads CASSESNNWANEQFF. In DNA form, the CDR3 reads TGTGCCAGCAGTGAATCCAACAACTGGGCCAATGAGCAGTTCTTC.

This sequence joins TRBV5-1 and TRBJ2-4; 7 bases fit TRBD1. Germline-derived CDR1 and CDR2 are SGHRS and YFSETQ. V trimming: 8 bases; J trimming: 4 bases; junction bases outside the gene matches: 6. The length of the CDR3 is 13 residues. This chain's CDR3 is CASSTGEKNIQYF. DNA for the CDR3: TGCGCCAGTTCAACAGGGGAAAAAAACATTCAGTACTTC.

The chain joins TRBV2 to TRBJ2-4; D is perhaps TRBD2 (5 bases). Germline assignment: CDR1 SNHLY and CDR2 FYNNEI. This CDR3 comprises 16 residues. The ends were cut back, 3 bases at V and 6 bases at J, with 18 bases in the middle. This CDR3 reads CASSDLQLVVGNIQYF. The DNA of the CDR3 is TGTGCCAGCAGTGACTTACAACTAGTCGTAGGAAACATTCAGTACTTC.

This clone was seen more than once but under ten times. This chain links TRBV6-5 with TRBJ1-5; TRBD1 matches 10 bases. The V segment lost 6 bases and the J segment 3 bases; nucleotides outside the gene matches: 5. The CDR3 length is 15 residues. Germline loops: CDR1 MNHEY, CDR2 SVGAGI. The CDR3 spells CASSSGTGVNQPQHF. The CDR3 DNA sequence: TGTGCCAGCAGCTCCGGGACAGGGGTCAATCAGCCCCAGCATTTT.

V is TRBV7-9 and J is TRBJ2-1; D call uncertain. CDR1 SEHNR and CDR2 FQNEAQ come from the germline V gene (reference sequence). The CDR3 has 14 amino acids. Trimming took 4 bases from V and 1 from J, leaving 8 bases between them. CDR3 residues: CASSSTESYNEQFF. CDR3 nucleotide sequence: TGTGCCAGCAGCTCTACCGAGTCCTACAATGAGCAGTTCTTC.